Listed below are T cell receptor beta chains from one sample, sequenced in a study of blood T cell repertoires in COVID-19. The protocol was immunoSEQ multiplex PCR, while the TCRdb copy is restricted to in-frame clones and leaves out a portion. The data hold about 98,000 clones, with roughly 82% observed a single time. Sequencing was carried out using peripheral blood. The receptors derive from a man aged 65 to 79 with active or convalescent COVID-19. CDR3s include the opening cysteine and the closing phenylalanine or tryptophan.

>TRBV11-3|14
CASSPDRDSETQYF
>TRBV19|18
CASSIKRTSGGASEEQYF
>TRBV19|12
CATRQGGQPQHF
>TRBV10-3|14
CAISNGEVYNEQFF
>TRBV2|18
CASSSGTRFLRSYNEQFF
>TRBV29-1|15
CSVSLLGRGSDTQYF
>TRBV7-9|15
CASSLARTGSYEQYF
>TRBV3-1/TRBV3-2|13
CASSQSVGGTQYF
>TRBV2|14
CASNPRTSTDTQYF
>TRBV2|11
CASSEGQGKFF
>TRBV7-2|15
CASSPGQAWGETQYF
>TRBV16|15
CASSQGGSGTGELFF
>TRBV20-1|15
CSASAPGQINYGYTF
>TRBV3-1/TRBV3-2|15
CASSQVLTGSNEQFF
>TRBV5-1|15
CASSASGTGQETQYF
>TRBV7-9|15
CASSHDDRANEKLFF
>TRBV7-2|16
CASRGSGGAGSHEQYF
>TRBV11-2|14
CASSLRDRRYGYTF
>TRBV7-2|15
CASSLTTVSNQPQHF
>TRBV20-1|11
CSARVNREMHF
>TRBV29-1|15
CSDHRGWTGRNTIYF
>TRBV11-2|14
CASSLRLAGEEQFF
>TRBV7-6|12
CASSLNGGEAFF
>TRBV18|19
CASSKSRDRGREDTGELFF
>TRBV7-7|15
CASSLVDRGNSPLHF
>TRBV6-6|14
CASSRGQGSYEQYF
>TRBV2|13
CAIRAGEPPPLHF
>TRBV6-6|15
CASSQTDTSGNTIYF
>TRBV10-3|13
CAIRPNNGGELFF
>TRBV7-8|15
CASRSGTGGLYGYTF
>TRBV7-9|16
CASSQSRQGAGEKLFF
>TRBV10-3|14
CAISESRGNYGYTF
>TRBV6-4|11
CASSDPAKQYF
>TRBV30|13
CAWSDNRAYGYTF
>TRBV10-3|14
CAISESRGAPGYTF
>TRBV2|13
CASSAGVNTEAFF
>TRBV6-5|14
CASNRQGVNTEAFF
>TRBV10-1|14
CASSKARVSTEAFF
>TRBV5-4|15
CASSLARSNNSPLHF
>TRBV27|14
CASSLDRVVNEQFF
>TRBV11-1|16
CASSLTRRGGTSPLHF
>TRBV20-1|11
CSASTGGEQYF
>TRBV7-8|18
CASRLPRAGGASYNEQFF
>TRBV11-1|14
CASSFSGGTGELFF
>TRBV11-2|14
CASSLDGGTDTQYF
>TRBV27|14
CASRGQGGNQPQHF
>TRBV11-2|16
CASSPRQRDSGNTIYF
>TRBV12-2|15
CASRLGVSGGYEQYF
>TRBV7-9|12
CASSFYPGGQYF
>TRBV30|16
CAWSATGWVERYEQYF
>TRBV7-8|17
CASSPSTRDRIYNEQFF
>TRBV18|17
CASSQNQPGQGAGEQYF
>TRBV7-8|17
CASSSDSVVSGANVLTF